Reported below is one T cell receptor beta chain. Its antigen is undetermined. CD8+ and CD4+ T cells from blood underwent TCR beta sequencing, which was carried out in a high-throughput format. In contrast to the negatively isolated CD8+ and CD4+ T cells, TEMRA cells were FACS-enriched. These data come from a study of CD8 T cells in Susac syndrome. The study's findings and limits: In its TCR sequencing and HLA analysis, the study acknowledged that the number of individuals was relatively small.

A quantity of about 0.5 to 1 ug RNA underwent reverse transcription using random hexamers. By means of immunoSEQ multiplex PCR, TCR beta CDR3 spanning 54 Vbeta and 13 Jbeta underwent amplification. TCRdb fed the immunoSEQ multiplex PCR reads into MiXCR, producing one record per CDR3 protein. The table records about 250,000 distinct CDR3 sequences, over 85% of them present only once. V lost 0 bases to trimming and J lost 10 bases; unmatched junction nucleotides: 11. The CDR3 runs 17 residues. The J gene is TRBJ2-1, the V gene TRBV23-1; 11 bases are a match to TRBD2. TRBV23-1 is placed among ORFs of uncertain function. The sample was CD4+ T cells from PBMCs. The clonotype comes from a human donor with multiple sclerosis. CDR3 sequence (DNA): TGCGCCAGCAGTCAATCTCATCTAGCGGGGGGCTGGGGGGAGCAGTTCTTC. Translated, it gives CASSQSHLAGGWGEQFF.